The present T cell receptor (beta chain) was sequenced within a study of blood T cell repertoires in COVID-19. In the study overall: T cells, B-cell-depleted T cells, or PBMCs provided the cDNA or gDNA that served as material.

V lost 0 bases to trimming and J lost 6 bases, with 15 bases between them. From germline, CDR1 is SGHTA and CDR2 FQGNSA. CDR3 size: 16 residues. In the study's own analysis: From reference gene primer amplification, estimates of nucleated cell counts were derived. Assay used: immunoSEQ multiplex PCR; TCRdb lists only in-frame clones, some missing. V and J calls and clone size follow that table, whereas D and trimming were derived from the DNA. The sample consists of tens of thousands of clones, around four fifths of them appearing once. Sequencing used peripheral blood. This TCR came from a woman aged 55-70 years with acute or convalescent COVID-19. The chain couples TRBV7-2 to TRBJ1-5, with no clear D. This CDR3 reads CASSLASSGGRQPQHF. CDR3 sequence (DNA): TGTGCCAGCAGCTTAGCTAGTAGTGGAGGGCGTCAGCCCCAGCATTTT.